This T cell receptor (beta chain) originates from a study of cytotoxic CD8 clonotypes in ibrutinib-treated CLL. Study background: In all, more than 10 patients were relapsed/refractory, approximately 15 were treatment-naive and roughly 18 were IGHV unmutated.

Overall study findings and caveats: The study found public clonotypes uncommon, contracting or stable on treatment. For progressing versus sustained-remission patients, sampling times were not the same.

The ends lost 4 bases at V and 3 bases at J; junction bases unmatched: 5. The germline V gene has CDR1 MDHEN and CDR2 SYDVKM. This CDR3 contains 14 residues. In regard to this clone: Antigen specificity is unknown.

Sequencing used immunoSEQ multiplex PCR; TCRdb keeps in-frame clones, though not all of them. This sample yields around 310,000 clones, of which roughly 79% are seen a single time; under 8.5% belongs to the top ten. Sequenced material: PBMCs, taken before ibrutinib treatment. This TCR was sampled from a human donor with chronic lymphocytic leukemia. The chain is built from TRBV28 and TRBJ2-7, with TRBD1 matching 8 bases. CDR3 bases: TGTGCCAGCAGTTCCGGGACAGGCCACTACGAGCAGTACTTC. Translation gives CASSSGTGHYEQYF.